This T cell receptor beta chain was identified in a study of T cells in tumors after PD-1 blockade. Background on the study: A subset received ongoing vismodegib 150 mg daily alongside anti-PD-1 therapy. Mean per blood sample: 95,000 to 130,000 templates (about 21,000-270,000), about 40,000 unique clonotypes.

The assay was immunoSEQ multiplex PCR, and TCRdb's table has in-frame clones only and misses some. The data contain about 47,000 clones, just under 80% of them seen just once; the ten biggest clones take up roughly a sixth. This CDR3 region has 14 residues. Trimming pared 6 bases from V and 0 bases from J, leaving 11 bases between. Germline CDR1 and CDR2: LNHDA and SQIVND (reference sequence). The TCR comes from a human donor with basal cell carcinoma. The chain combines TRBV19 with TRBJ1-1, with a weak D call TRBD1 (5 bases). Here the sequenced sample was PBMCs, taken before anti-PD-1 treatment. This chain's CDR3 is CASRVTGLNTEAFF. The CDR3 region has the DNA TGTGCCAGTAGAGTAACAGGATTGAACACTGAAGCTTTCTTT.